This T cell receptor beta chain derives from a study of Ad26.COV2.S vaccination and SARS-CoV-2 variants. About this clone itself: The antigen is not known.

The protocol was immunoSEQ multiplex PCR, while the TCRdb copy is restricted to in-frame clones and leaves out a portion. The sample comprises 85,000 to 120,000 clones, 80% of which are singletons, and around 15% rests with the top ten. Study observations and caveats: Assessments of TCR breadth and depth may have underestimated the total T cell responses. Recipients given vaccine exceeded placebo recipients in spike-specific TCR breadth. Following vaccination, spike-specific CD8+ and CD4+ T cell responses reportedly exhibited substantial breadth.

Trimming took 5 bases from V and 2 from J, leaving 9 bases between them. The germline V gene has CDR1 MRHNA and CDR2 SNTAGT. This CDR3 spans 14 amino acids. This receptor was obtained from a human donor who had recovered from COVID-19. This chain uses TRBV6-4 with TRBJ2-2; perhaps TRBD1 as D (5 bases). The sample here was peripheral blood, taken after recovery from COVID-19. The CDR3 DNA reads TGTGCCAGCAGTCTCGACAGAAACACCGGGGAGCTGTTTTTT. Translation gives CASSLDRNTGELFF.